What follows describes a single T cell receptor beta chain. These data originate in a study of technical replicates of blood from a handful of donors. This CDR3 contains 15 residues. Germline V gene sequence: CDR1 MNHEY, CDR2 SVGAGI. With 4 bases clipped from V and 11 bases from J, the junction kept 13 bases outside the gene matches. Sequenced by immunoSEQ multiplex PCR; TCRdb stores in-frame clones only, minus some. The table includes some 70,000 clones, 95% to 97% detected once. The specimen was T cells isolated from PBMCs. This receptor was obtained from a human donor in good health. The V gene is TRBV6-5, the J gene TRBJ2-7, with 11 bases fitting TRBD2. The CDR3 bases are TGTGCCAGCAGTTCCGGTACCCGACTAGCGGGGCCCAAGTACTTC. This codes for CASSSGTRLAGPKYF.